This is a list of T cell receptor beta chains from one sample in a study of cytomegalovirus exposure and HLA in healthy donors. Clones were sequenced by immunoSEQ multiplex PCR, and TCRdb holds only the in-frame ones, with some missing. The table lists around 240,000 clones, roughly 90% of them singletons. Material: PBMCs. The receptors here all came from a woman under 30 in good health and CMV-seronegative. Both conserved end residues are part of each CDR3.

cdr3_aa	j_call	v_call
CASTTGGLTEAFF	TRBJ1-1	TRBV28
CAISEPGSTDTQYF	TRBJ2-3	TRBV10-3
CASSPDRGPYSPLHF	TRBJ1-6	TRBV6-5
CASSEGRGGYNEQFF	TRBJ2-1	TRBV2
CASSYTGEPNQPQHF	TRBJ1-5	TRBV6-6
CASSQDRQGFSPLHF	TRBJ1-6	TRBV4-1
CSAIGEYGYTF	TRBJ1-2	TRBV20-1
CASRKAQGASNQPQHF	TRBJ1-5	TRBV6-6
CASRRIGDNSPLHF	TRBJ1-6	TRBV6-5
CASSYSTGAWREKLFF	TRBJ1-4	TRBV14
CASSGTGQGAGETQYF	TRBJ2-5	TRBV2
CASSYTGITEAFF	TRBJ1-1	TRBV27
CASSSGQGQTDEQYF	TRBJ2-7	TRBV11-1
CASSEIPGHENEQYF	TRBJ2-7	TRBV7-6
CASSYHTGQGYGYTF	TRBJ1-2	TRBV19
CASSPMTGKNSPLHF	TRBJ1-6	TRBV18
CASSPSGGAYNEQFF	TRBJ2-1	TRBV4-3
CASIRLGGGYNEQFF	TRBJ2-1	TRBV5-4
CASSVGAGGRNSNQPQHF	TRBJ1-5	TRBV19
CASSIRTGAYYEQYF	TRBJ2-7	TRBV7-8
CASSPNPGQGAFLEETQYF	TRBJ2-5	TRBV18
CASSPGTGRNIQYF	TRBJ2-4	TRBV5-6
CASTPDSMNTEAFF	TRBJ1-1	TRBV10-1
CAHEGGQAYNEQFF	TRBJ2-1	TRBV2
CASSEAGMYRGRNSPLHF	TRBJ1-6	TRBV2
CASSLAGTGNEKLFF	TRBJ1-4	TRBV5-1
CASSAGTGETYEQYF	TRBJ2-7	TRBV27